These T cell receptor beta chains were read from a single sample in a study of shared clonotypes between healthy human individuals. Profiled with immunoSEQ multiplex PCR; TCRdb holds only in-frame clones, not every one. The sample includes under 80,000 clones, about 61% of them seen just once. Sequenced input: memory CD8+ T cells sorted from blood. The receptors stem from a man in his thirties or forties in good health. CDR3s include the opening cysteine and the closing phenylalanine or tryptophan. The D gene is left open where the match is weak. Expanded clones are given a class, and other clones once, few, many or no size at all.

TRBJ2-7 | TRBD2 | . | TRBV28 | CASSPGLASYEQYF | TGTGCCAGCAGCCCTGGACTAGCCTCCTACGAGCAGTACTTC
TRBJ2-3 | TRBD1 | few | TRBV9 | CASNDQGARTDTQYF | TGTGCCAGCAACGACCAGGGGGCGAGGACAGATACGCAGTATTTT
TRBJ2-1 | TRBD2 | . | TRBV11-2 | CASSLSGGATYNEQFF | TGTGCCAGCAGCTTATCGGGAGGAGCTACCTACAATGAGCAGTTCTTC
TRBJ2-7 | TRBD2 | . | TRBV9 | CASSGASRTSGTYEQYF | TGTGCCAGCAGCGGAGCCAGCCGGACTAGCGGGACCTACGAGCAGTACTTC
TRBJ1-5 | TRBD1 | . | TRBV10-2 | CASRTGAGQPQHF | TGCGCCAGCAGAACAGGGGCCGGGCAGCCCCAGCATTTT
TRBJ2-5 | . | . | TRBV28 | CASSFGSEDRETQYF | TGTGCCAGCAGTTTCGGGAGTGAGGATAGAGAGACCCAGTACTTC
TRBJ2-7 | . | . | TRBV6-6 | CASRGLAYEQYF | TGTGCCAGCCGGGGACTCGCCTACGAGCAGTACTTC
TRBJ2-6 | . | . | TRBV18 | CASSSKGPGTGANVLTF | TGTGCCAGCTCATCAAAAGGCCCAGGGACCGGGGCCAACGTCCTGACTTTC
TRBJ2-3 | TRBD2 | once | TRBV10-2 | CASSDASGTRTDTQYF | TGCGCCAGCAGTGATGCTAGCGGGACCCGCACAGATACGCAGTATTTT
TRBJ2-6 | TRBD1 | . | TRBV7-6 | CASAGGSGANVLTF | TGTGCCAGCGCAGGGGGCTCTGGGGCCAACGTCCTGACTTTC
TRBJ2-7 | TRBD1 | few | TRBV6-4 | CASSEEGSGGDEQYF | TGTGCCAGCAGTGAAGAGGGGTCAGGGGGCGACGAGCAGTACTTC
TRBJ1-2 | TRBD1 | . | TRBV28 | CASSSRGRSYGYTF | TGTGCCAGCAGTTCCAGGGGGCGAAGCTATGGCTACACCTTC
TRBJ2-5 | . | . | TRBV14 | CASSPFDGPMPQYF | TGTGCCAGCAGCCCCTTTGATGGGCCCATGCCCCAGTACTTC
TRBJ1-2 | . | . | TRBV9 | CASSDGRTDGYTF | TGTGCCAGCAGCGATGGGCGGACGGATGGCTACACCTTC
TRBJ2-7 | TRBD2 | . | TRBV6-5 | CASSPGGGTPYEQYF | TGTGCCAGCAGCCCTGGGGGGGGAACACCCTACGAGCAGTACTTC
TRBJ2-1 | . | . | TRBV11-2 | CASSLLTTHEQFF | TGTGCCAGCAGCTTACTCACGACGCATGAGCAGTTCTTC
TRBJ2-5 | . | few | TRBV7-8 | CASTLRPTEETQYF | TGTGCCAGCACCTTACGGCCGACAGAAGAGACCCAGTACTTC
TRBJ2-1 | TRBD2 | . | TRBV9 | CASSISGSPGNEQFF | TGTGCCAGCAGCATTAGCGGGAGCCCGGGCAATGAGCAGTTCTTC
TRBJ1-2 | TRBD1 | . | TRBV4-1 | CASSIGQGNYGYTF | TGCGCCAGCAGCATTGGACAGGGAAACTATGGCTACACCTTC
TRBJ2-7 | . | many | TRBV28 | CASSSGTSYEQYF | TGTGCCAGCAGTTCAGGAACCTCCTACGAGCAGTACTTC
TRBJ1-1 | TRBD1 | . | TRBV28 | CASSRSETGGYTEAFF | TGTGCCAGCAGTAGATCCGAAACAGGGGGCTACACTGAAGCTTTCTTT
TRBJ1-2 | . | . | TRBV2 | CASSGQGGDGYTF | TGTGCCAGCAGTGGGCAGGGAGGGGATGGCTACACCTTC
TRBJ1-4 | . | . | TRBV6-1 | CASSEQDATNEKLFF | TGTGCCAGCAGTGAACAGGACGCAACTAATGAAAAACTGTTTTTT
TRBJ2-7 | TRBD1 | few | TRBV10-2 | CASSEMTGGSSSYEQYF | TGCGCCAGCAGTGAGATGACAGGGGGTTCGAGCTCCTACGAGCAGTACTTC
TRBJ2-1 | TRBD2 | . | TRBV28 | CASSSLARSYNEQFF | TGTGCCAGCAGCTCACTAGCGAGAAGCTACAATGAGCAGTTCTTC
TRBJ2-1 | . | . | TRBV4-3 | CASSQDVGDNEQFF | TGCGCCAGCAGCCAAGATGTAGGGGACAATGAGCAGTTCTTC
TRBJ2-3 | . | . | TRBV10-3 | CAISDGLASTDTQYF | TGTGCCATCAGTGATGGACTTGCTAGCACAGATACGCAGTATTTT
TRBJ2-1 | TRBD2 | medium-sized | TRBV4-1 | CASSQEAGGHEQFF | TGCGCCAGCAGCCAAGAAGCGGGAGGGCATGAGCAGTTCTTC
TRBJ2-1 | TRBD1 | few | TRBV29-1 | CSALWGQEIGNEQFF | TGCAGCGCCCTGTGGGGACAGGAAATAGGCAATGAGCAGTTCTTC
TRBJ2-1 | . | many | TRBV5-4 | CASSLLAFNEQFF | TGTGCCAGCAGCCTTCTAGCCTTCAATGAGCAGTTCTTC
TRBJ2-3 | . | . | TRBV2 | CASSVGGTDTQYF | TGTGCCAGCAGTGTAGGGGGCACAGATACGCAGTATTTT
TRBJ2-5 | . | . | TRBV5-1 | CASSPNGAWETQYF | TGCGCCAGCAGCCCTAATGGGGCCTGGGAGACCCAGTACTTC
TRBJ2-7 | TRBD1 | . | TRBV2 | CASSGGSRQGLGEQYF | TGTGCCAGCAGTGGAGGTTCTCGACAGGGTTTAGGCGAGCAGTACTTC
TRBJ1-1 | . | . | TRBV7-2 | CASSLYRRGTEAFF | TGTGCCAGCAGCTTATACAGACGCGGCACTGAAGCTTTCTTT
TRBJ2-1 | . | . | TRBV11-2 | CASSLAVGRLNEQFF | TGTGCCAGCAGCTTAGCCGTGGGGCGCCTCAATGAGCAGTTCTTC
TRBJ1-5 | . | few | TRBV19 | CASSIPRAQPQHF | TGTGCCAGTAGTATTCCCAGGGCTCAGCCCCAGCATTTT
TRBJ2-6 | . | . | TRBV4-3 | CASSHGTSGANVLTF | TGCGCCAGCAGCCACGGGACATCTGGGGCCAACGTCCTGACTTTC